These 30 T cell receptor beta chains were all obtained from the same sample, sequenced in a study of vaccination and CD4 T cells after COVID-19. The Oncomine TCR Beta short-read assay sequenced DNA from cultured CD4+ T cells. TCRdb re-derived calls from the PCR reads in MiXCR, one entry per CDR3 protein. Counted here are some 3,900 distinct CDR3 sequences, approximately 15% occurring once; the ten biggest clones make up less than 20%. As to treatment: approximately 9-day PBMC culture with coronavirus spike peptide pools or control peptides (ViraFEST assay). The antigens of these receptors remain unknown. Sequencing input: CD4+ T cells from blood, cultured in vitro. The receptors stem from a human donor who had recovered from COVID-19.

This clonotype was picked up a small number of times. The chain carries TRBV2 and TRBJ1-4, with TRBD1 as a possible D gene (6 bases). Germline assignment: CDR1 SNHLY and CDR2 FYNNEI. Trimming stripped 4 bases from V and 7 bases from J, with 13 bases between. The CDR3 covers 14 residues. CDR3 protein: CASSVQGRGEKLFF. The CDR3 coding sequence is TGTGCCAGCAGTGTACAGGGACGGGGTGAAAAACTGTTTTTT.

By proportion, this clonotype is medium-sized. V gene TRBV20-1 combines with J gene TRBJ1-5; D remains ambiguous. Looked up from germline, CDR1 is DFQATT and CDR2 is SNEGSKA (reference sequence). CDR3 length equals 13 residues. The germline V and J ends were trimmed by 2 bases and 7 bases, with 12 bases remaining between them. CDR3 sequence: CSARRTVVQPQHF. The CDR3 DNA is TGCAGTGCTAGACGGACGGTGGTACAGCCCCAGCATTTT.

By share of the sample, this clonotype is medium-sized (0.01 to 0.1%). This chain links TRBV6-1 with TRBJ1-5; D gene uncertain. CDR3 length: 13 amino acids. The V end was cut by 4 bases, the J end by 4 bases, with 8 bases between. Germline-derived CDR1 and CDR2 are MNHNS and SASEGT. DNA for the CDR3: TGTGCCAGCAGTGGCCAGCAAAATCAGCCCCAGCATTTT. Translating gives CASSGQQNQPQHF.

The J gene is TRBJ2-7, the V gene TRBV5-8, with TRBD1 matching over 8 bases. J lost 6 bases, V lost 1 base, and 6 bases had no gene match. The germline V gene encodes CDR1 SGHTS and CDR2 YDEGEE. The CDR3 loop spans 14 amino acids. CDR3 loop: CASSLQGAAPEQYF. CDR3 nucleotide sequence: TGTGCCAGCAGCTTGCAGGGGGCAGCCCCCGAGCAGTACTTC.

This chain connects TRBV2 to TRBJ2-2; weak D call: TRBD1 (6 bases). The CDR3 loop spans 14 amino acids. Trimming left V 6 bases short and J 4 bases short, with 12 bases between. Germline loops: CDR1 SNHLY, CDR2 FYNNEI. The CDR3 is CASRFRGGTGELFF. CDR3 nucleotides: TGTGCCAGCAGGTTCAGGGGTGGCACCGGGGAGCTGTTTTTT.

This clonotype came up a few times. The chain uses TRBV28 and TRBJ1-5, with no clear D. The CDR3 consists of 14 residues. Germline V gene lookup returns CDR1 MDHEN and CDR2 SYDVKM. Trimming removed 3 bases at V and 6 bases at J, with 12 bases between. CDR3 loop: CASSFRGIGQPQHF. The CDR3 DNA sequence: TGTGCCAGCAGTTTCAGAGGTATAGGTCAGCCCCAGCATTTT. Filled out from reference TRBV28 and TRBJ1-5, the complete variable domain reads DVKVTQSSRYLVKRTGEKVFLECVQDMDHENMFWYRQDPGLGLRLIYFSYDVKMKEKGDIPEGYSVSREKKERFSLILESASTNQTSMYLCASSFRGIGQPQHFGDGTRLSIL.

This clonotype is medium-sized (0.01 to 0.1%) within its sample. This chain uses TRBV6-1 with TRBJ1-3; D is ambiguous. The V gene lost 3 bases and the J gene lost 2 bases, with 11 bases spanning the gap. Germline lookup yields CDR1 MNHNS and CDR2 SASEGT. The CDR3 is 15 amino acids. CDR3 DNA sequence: TGTGCCAGCAGTGATTTAGGCCAGACTGGAAACACCATATATTTT. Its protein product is CASSDLGQTGNTIYF.

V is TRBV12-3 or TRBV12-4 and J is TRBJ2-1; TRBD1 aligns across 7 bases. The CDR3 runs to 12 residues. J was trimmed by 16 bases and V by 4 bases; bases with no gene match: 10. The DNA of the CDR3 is TGTGCCAGCAGTTCGGACAGGCTGAGCAATTTCTTC. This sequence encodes CASSSDRLSNFF.

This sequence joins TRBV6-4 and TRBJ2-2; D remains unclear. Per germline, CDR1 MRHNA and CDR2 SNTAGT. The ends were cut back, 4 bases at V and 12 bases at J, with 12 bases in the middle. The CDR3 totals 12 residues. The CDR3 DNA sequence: TGTGCCAGCAGTGGGCGGAAGGGTCAGCTGTTTTTT. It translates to CASSGRKGQLFF.

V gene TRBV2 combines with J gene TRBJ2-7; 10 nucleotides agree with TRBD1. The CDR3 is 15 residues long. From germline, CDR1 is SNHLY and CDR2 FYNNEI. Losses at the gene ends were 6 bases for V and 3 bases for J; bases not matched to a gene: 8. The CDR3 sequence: CASRGQDRGFYEQYF. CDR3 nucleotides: TGTGCCAGCAGGGGCCAGGACAGGGGGTTCTACGAGCAGTACTTC.

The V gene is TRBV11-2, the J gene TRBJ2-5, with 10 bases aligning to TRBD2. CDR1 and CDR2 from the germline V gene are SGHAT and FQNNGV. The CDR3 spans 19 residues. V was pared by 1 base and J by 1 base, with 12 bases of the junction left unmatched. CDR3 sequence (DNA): TGTGCCAGCAGCTTAGGAATGCGTTGGGCTAGCGGGGGCCAAGAGACCCAGTACTTC. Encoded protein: CASSLGMRWASGGQETQYF.

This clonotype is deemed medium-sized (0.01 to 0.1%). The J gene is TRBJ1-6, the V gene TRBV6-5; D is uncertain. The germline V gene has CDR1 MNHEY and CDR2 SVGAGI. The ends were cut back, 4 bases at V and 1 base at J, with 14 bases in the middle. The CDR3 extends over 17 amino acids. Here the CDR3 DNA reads TGTGCCAGCAGTTCCCTTTTTGGGCTATCCTATAATTCACCCCTCCACTTT. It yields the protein CASSSLFGLSYNSPLHF.

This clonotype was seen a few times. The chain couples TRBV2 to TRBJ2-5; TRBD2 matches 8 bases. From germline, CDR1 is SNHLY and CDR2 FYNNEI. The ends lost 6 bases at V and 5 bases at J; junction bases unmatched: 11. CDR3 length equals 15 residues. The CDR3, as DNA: TGTGCCAGCAGCTCCAGCGGGGGCCGGGGGGAGACCCAGTACTTC. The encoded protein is CASSSSGGRGETQYF.

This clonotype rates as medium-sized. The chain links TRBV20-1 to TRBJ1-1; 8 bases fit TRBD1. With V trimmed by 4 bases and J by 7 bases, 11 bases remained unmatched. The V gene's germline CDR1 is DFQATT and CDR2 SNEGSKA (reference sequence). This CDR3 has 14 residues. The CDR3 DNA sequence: TGCAGTGCTATGCAGGGGGCGCGTATAAATGAAGCTTTCTTT. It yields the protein CSAMQGARINEAFF.

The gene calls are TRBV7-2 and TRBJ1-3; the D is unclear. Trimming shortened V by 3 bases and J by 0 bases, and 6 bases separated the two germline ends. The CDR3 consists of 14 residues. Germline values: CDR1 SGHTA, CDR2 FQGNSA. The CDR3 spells CASSFWSSGNTIYF. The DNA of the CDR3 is TGTGCCAGCAGCTTTTGGAGCTCTGGAAACACCATATATTTT. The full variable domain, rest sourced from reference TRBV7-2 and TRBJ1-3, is GAGVSQSPSNKVTEKGKDVELRCDPISGHTALYWYRQSLGQGLEFLIYFQGNSAPDKSGLPSDRFSAERTGGSVSTLTIQRTQQEDSAVYLCASSFWSSGNTIYFGEGSWLTVV.

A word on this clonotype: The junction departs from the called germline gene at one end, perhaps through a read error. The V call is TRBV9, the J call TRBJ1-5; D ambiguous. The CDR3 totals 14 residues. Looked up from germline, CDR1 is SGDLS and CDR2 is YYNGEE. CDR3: CVSSVGQINQPQHF. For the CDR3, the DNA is TGTGTCAGCAGCGTCGGGCAGATCAATCAGCCCCAGCATTTT.

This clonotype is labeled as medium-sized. Here the CDR3 reads CSARDGGVVGYTF. As DNA, the CDR3 is TGCAGTGCTCGCGATGGAGGGGTTGTTGGCTACACCTTC. This rearrangement joins TRBV20-1 to TRBJ1-2; a possible D gene is TRBD1 (5 bases). V gave up 5 bases and J gave up 7 bases, with 17 bases separating them. Germline values: CDR1 DFQATT, CDR2 SNEGSKA (reference sequence). The CDR3 totals 13 residues.

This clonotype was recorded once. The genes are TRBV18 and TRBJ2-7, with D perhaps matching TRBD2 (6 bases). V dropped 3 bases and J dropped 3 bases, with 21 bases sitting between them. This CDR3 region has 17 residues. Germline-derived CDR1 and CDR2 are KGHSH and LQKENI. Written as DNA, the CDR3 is TGTGCCAGCTCACCGAATCAAGTGGGGGGAGCGGGCTACGAGCAGTACTTC. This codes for CASSPNQVGGAGYEQYF.

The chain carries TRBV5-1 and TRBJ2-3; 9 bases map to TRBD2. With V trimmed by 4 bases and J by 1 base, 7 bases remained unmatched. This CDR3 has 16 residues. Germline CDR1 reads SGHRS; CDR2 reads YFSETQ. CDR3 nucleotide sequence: TGCGCCAGCAGCGCGCTAGCGGGGAGGGGCACAGATACGCAGTATTTT. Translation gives CASSALAGRGTDTQYF.

DNA of the CDR3: TGTGCCAGCTCACCAGCAGGGGATAATCAGCCCCAGCATTTT. It specifies CASSPAGDNQPQHF. The chain couples TRBV18 to TRBJ1-5; a possible D gene is TRBD1 (6 bases). V was cut by 2 bases and J by 4 bases, with 9 bases left in between. Germline CDR1 and CDR2: KGHSH and LQKENI. This CDR3 region has 14 residues.

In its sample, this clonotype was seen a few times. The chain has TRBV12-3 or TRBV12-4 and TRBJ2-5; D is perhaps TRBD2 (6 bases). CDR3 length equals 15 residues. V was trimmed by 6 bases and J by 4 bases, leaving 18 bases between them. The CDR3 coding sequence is TGTGCCAGCAGCCCCCCGGCGGGACTGGGAGAGACCCAGTACTTC. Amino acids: CASSPPAGLGETQYF.

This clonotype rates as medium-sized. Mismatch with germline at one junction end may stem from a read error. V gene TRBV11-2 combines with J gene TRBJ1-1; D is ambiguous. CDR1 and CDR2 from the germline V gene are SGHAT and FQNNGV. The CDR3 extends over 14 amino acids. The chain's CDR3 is CASSPRTGNSEAFF. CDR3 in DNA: TGTGCCAGCAGCCCCCGGACGGGGAACTCTGAAGCTTTCTTT.

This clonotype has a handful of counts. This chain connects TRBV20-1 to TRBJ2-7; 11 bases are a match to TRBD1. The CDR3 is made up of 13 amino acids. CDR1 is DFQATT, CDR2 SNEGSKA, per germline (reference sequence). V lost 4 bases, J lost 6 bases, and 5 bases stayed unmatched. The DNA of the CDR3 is TGCAGTGCTACCCCGGGACAGGGGGTCGAGCAGTACTTC. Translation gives CSATPGQGVEQYF.

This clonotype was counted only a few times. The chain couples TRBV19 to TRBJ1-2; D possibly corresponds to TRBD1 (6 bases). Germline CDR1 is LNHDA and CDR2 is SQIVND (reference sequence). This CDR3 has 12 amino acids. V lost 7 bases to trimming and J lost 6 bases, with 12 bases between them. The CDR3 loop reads CASTNREDGYTF. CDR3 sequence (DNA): TGTGCCAGTACGAACAGGGAAGATGGCTACACCTTC. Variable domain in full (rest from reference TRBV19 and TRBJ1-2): DGGITQSPKYLFRKEGQNVTLSCEQNLNHDAMYWYRQDPGQGLRLIYYSQIVNDFQKGDIAEGYSVSREKKESFPLTVTSAQKNPTAFYLCASTNREDGYTFGSGTRLTVV.

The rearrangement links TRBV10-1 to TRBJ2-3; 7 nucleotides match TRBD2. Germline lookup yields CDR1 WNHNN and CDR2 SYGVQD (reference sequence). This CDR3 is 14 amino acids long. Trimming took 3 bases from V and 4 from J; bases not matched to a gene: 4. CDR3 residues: CASSDRGGADTQYF. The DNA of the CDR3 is TGCGCCAGCAGTGACCGGGGAGGGGCAGATACGCAGTATTTT.

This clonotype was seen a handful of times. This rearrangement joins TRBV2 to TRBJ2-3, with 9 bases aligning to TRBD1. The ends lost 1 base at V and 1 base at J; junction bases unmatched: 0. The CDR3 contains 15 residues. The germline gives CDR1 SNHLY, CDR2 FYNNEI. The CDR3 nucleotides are TGTGCCAGCAGTGAAGGGGACAGGGGCACAGATACGCAGTATTTT. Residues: CASSEGDRGTDTQYF.

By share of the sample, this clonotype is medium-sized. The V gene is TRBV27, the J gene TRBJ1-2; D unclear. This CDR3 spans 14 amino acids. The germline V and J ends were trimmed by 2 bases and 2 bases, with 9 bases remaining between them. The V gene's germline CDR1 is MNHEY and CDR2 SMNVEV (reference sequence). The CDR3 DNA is TGTGCCAGCAGTTTAAAAGGCGGAAACTATGGCTACACCTTC. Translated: CASSLKGGNYGYTF.

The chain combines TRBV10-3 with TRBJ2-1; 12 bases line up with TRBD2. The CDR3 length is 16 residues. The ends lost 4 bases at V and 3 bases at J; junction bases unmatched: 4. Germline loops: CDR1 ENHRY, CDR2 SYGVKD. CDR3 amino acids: CAISGLAGGIYNEQFF. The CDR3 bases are TGTGCCATCAGTGGGCTAGCGGGGGGGATCTACAATGAGCAGTTCTTC.

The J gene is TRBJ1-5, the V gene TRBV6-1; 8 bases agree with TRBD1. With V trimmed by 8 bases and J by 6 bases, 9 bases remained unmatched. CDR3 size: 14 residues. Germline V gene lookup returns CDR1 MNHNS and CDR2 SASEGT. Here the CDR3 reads CASGTTGAIQPQHF. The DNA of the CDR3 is TGTGCCAGCGGGACGACAGGGGCGATTCAGCCCCAGCATTTT.

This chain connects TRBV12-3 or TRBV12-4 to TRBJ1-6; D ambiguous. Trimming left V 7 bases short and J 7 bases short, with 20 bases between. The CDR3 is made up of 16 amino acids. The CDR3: CASTRAFGLGNSPLHF. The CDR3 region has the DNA TGTGCCAGCACCCGAGCATTCGGACTTGGGAATTCACCCCTCCACTTT.